Ten or more counts support the clone carrying this T cell receptor beta chain. There are 14 residues in the CDR3. Germline trimming cut 6 bases from V and 4 bases from J; bases unmatched to any gene: 9. Per the germline V gene, CDR1 is DFQATT and CDR2 is SNEGSKA (reference sequence). Original processing methods: For papillary thyroid cancer, a distant-metastasis classifier was constructed from CDR3 differences observed across clinicopathological groups. With MiXCR, TCRdb called clones anew from the PCR reads. None of the V and J calls come from the authors' own analysis; TCRdb made them. The sample lists about 40,000 clones; about 20% were seen once. These data come from a study of metastatic and nonmetastatic thyroid tumors. Patients underwent thyroid surgery, and none had received any treatment before it.

The chain combines TRBV20-1 with TRBJ2-7; 10 bases agree with TRBD1. The sequencing input was tumor tissue. The TCR comes from a female donor with papillary thyroid cancer or a benign thyroid nodule (not recorded which). Some clones in this sample may be carry-over from other donors' samples. The CDR3 sequence is CSANPGQGYYEQYF. In DNA, the CDR3 is TGCAGTGCCAACCCGGGACAGGGGTATTACGAGCAGTACTTC.